The clone carrying this TCR beta chain was counted ten times or more. Its antigen is currently unknown. This entry belongs to a study of T cell repertoires in cytomegalovirus infection. Trimming took 0 bases from V and 1 from J, leaving 9 bases between them. Germline loops: CDR1 MNHEY, CDR2 SVGAGI. The CDR3 is made up of 15 amino acids. TCRdb called the reads again in MiXCR, with one record for every CDR3 protein. Of roughly 990,000 distinct CDR3 sequences listed, roughly 30% were seen once; the top ten hold 10% to 15%. This TCR was sampled from a human donor in good health (CMV status not recorded). Some clones in this sample may be carry-over from other donors' samples. The chain recombines TRBV6-5 with TRBJ1-1; no firm D call. The sample was cultured CD8+ T cells from PBMCs, taken from culture after CMV antigen stimulation. CDR3 loop: CASSYSNAGNTEAFF. As DNA, the CDR3 is TGTGCCAGCAGTTACTCGAATGCCGGGAACACTGAAGCTTTCTTT.